The 23 T cell receptor beta chains listed next were all sequenced from one sample in a study of T cell repertoires in cytomegalovirus infection (dated by TCRdb to the late 2010s). The sequencer was an Illumina HiSeq 1500. TCRdb handled the public reads itself, with Q25 trimming in fastp and clone calling in MiXCR, and kept productive beta chains. One record per CDR3 amino acid sequence lists the most common genes and DNA. This sample is represented by roughly 570,000 distinct CDR3 sequences; approximately 40% of them were singletons. 48% of the sample rests with the top ten. The antigens for these receptors are not known. Reading the label with the study, this specimen's treatment or condition is: in vitro stimulation with specific CMV peptide epitopes to enrich CMV-specific T cells. The material was cultured PBMCs, obtained from culture after CMV antigen stimulation. The source of these receptors is a human donor in good health (CMV status not recorded). Some clones in this sample may be carry-over from other donors' samples.

The chain recombines TRBV7-9 with TRBJ2-1; possibly TRBD2 for D (5 bases). The CDR3 runs to 16 residues. The germline V gene has CDR1 SEHNR and CDR2 FQNEAQ (reference sequence). Trimming removed 5 bases from V and 6 bases from J, with 20 bases in between. As DNA, the CDR3 is TGTGCCAGCAGCCCGGGCGGGCCGAGGAGGTCCAATGAGCAGTTCTTC. This encodes CASSPGGPRRSNEQFF.

This clonotype was counted between two and nine times. The chain uses TRBV7-2 and TRBJ2-1, with TRBD2 matching 7 bases. The germline CDR1 and CDR2 sequences are SGHTA and FQGNSA. J lost 1 base, V lost 1 base, and 4 bases had no gene match. The CDR3 runs to 16 residues. Written as DNA, the CDR3 is TGTGCCAGCAGCTTAGGCGGGAGCGTGTCCTACAATGAGCAGTTCTTC. Translation: CASSLGGSVSYNEQFF.

The chain joins TRBV2 to TRBJ2-5; possibly TRBD1 for D (5 bases). There are 14 residues in the CDR3. Germline CDR1 reads SNHLY; CDR2 reads FYNNEI. V dropped 8 bases and J dropped 3 bases, with 16 bases sitting between them. CDR3 in amino acids: CASDGPGLEETQYF. In nucleotides, the CDR3 is TGTGCCAGCGACGGGCCAGGGCTTGAAGAGACCCAGTACTTC.

This clonotype turned up a few times. The chain couples TRBV7-6 to TRBJ2-1; unclear D gene. V shed 5 bases and J shed 10 bases, with 12 bases lying between them. CDR3 length equals 12 residues. CDR1 is SGHVS, CDR2 FNYEAQ, per germline. The CDR3 region has the DNA TGTGCCAGCAGCGATGAATCCGGGGAGCAGTTCTTC. Translating gives CASSDESGEQFF.

This clonotype was counted between two and nine times. The chain combines TRBV11-2 with TRBJ2-5; D unresolved. CDR1 and CDR2 (germline): SGHAT, FQNNGV. The V and J ends lost 4 bases and 5 bases respectively, with 14 bases between them. This CDR3 has 14 residues. The CDR3 is CASSSGPSRETQYF. CDR3 sequence (DNA): TGTGCCAGCAGCTCCGGGCCTTCTAGGGAGACCCAGTACTTC.

DNA for the CDR3: TGTGCCAGCAGATTTGGACGGGGAAGCTCCTACGAGCAGTACTTC. Translated: CASRFGRGSSYEQYF. The V and J genes are TRBV11-2 and TRBJ2-7; D might be TRBD2 (5 bases). CDR3 length: 15 amino acids. Germline V lookup: CDR1 SGHAT, CDR2 FQNNGV. Trimming shortened V by 6 bases and J by 0 bases, and 15 bases separated the two germline ends.

The chain carries TRBV6-5 and TRBJ2-3, with a possible D match to TRBD2 (6 bases). CDR1 and CDR2 (germline): MNHEY, SVGAGI. The V end was cut by 10 bases, the J end by 2 bases, with 13 bases between. This CDR3 has 13 amino acids. The CDR3 region is CATGAGYTDTQYF. DNA of the CDR3: TGTGCCACGGGAGCGGGTTACACAGATACGCAGTATTTT.

This clonotype was picked up a small number of times. The CDR3, as DNA: TGTGCCAGCATCCACTCGGCAGAAGACACCGGGGAGCTGTTTTTT. It yields the protein CASIHSAEDTGELFF. The chain recombines TRBV7-9 with TRBJ2-2; no firm D call. The V end was cut by 7 bases, the J end by 3 bases, with 15 bases between. CDR3 size: 15 residues. Germline CDR1 is SEHNR and CDR2 is FQNEAQ (reference sequence).

The chain joins TRBV3-1 to TRBJ2-3, with D unresolved. V dropped 0 bases and J dropped 0 bases, with 16 bases sitting between them. The germline V gene encodes CDR1 LGHDT and CDR2 YNNKEL (reference sequence). CDR3 size: 18 residues. DNA of the CDR3: TGTGCCAGCAGCCAAGAGTTGAGCTTCACCTCTAGCACAGATACGCAGTATTTT. It codes for CASSQELSFTSSTDTQYF.

The chain joins TRBV12-3 or TRBV12-4 to TRBJ2-1; 8 bases fit TRBD2. The CDR3 contains 16 residues. The junction had 11 bases not matched to a gene; V was cut back by 2 bases and J by 8 bases. The CDR3 DNA follows: TGTGCCAGCAGTTTATTCGCCGGGGGGGCTCCAGATGAGCAGTTCTTC. Its protein is CASSLFAGGAPDEQFF.

This chain connects TRBV6-2 or TRBV6-3 to TRBJ2-7; D tentatively fits TRBD1 or TRBD2 (5 bases each). In germline, CDR1 is MNHEY, CDR2 SVGEGT. CDR3 length: 14 amino acids. The V end was cut by 3 bases, the J end by 2 bases, with 11 bases between. The CDR3 nucleotides read TGTGCCAGCAGTTATGGGGACGGAGCCTACGAGCAGTACTTC. This translates into CASSYGDGAYEQYF.

This chain uses TRBV19 with TRBJ2-7; the D gene is possibly TRBD1 (6 bases). Germline assignment: CDR1 LNHDA and CDR2 SQIVND (reference sequence). CDR3 size: 15 residues. Deletions cut 5 bases from V and 1 base from J, with 15 bases between. The CDR3 is CASSRKFGQSYEQYF. The CDR3 nucleotides are TGTGCCAGTAGTCGTAAATTTGGACAGTCCTACGAGCAGTACTTC. The complete variable domain, with remaining parts taken from reference TRBV19 and TRBJ2-7, reads DGGITQSPKYLFRKEGQNVTLSCEQNLNHDAMYWYRQDPGQGLRLIYYSQIVNDFQKGDIAEGYSVSREKKESFPLTVTSAQKNPTAFYLCASSRKFGQSYEQYFGPGTRLTVT.

The genes are TRBV29-1 and TRBJ1-1; a possible D gene is TRBD1 (5 bases). Germline V gene lookup returns CDR1 SQVTM and CDR2 ANQGSEA. The CDR3 runs to 11 residues. V lost 4 bases and J lost 7, with 10 bases in between. CDR3 DNA sequence: TGCAGCGTTGCCCGGGGGGGTGAAGCTTTCTTT. Its protein is CSVARGGEAFF.

The chain employs TRBV7-2 and TRBJ2-5, with D hard to call. The germline CDR1 and CDR2 sequences are SGHTA and FQGNSA. This CDR3 contains 15 residues. The V end was cut by 1 base, the J end by 4 bases, with 13 bases between. Written as DNA, the CDR3 is TGTGCCAGCAGCTTAGTTCAGCTCAGTTCAGAGACCCAGTACTTC. Translation gives CASSLVQLSSETQYF.

This clonotype was detected only a few times. The gene calls are TRBV7-9 and TRBJ2-2; D ambiguous. The CDR3 is made up of 17 amino acids. V lost 4 bases and J lost 2, with 17 bases in between. Germline V gene sequence: CDR1 SEHNR, CDR2 FQNEAQ (reference sequence). The CDR3 loop is CASSSLGTAANTGELFF. The CDR3 DNA follows: TGTGCCAGCAGCTCGTTAGGCACGGCTGCTAACACCGGGGAGCTGTTTTTT.

V usage is TRBV5-6 and J usage is TRBJ2-5; 7 bases agree with TRBD2. The CDR3 consists of 14 residues. CDR1 is SGHDT, CDR2 YYEEEE, per germline. The V gene end was trimmed by 4 bases and the J gene end by 4 bases; junction bases not matched to a gene: 7. The chain's CDR3 is CASSHWGGTETQYF. CDR3 nucleotide sequence: TGTGCCAGCAGCCACTGGGGGGGAACAGAGACCCAGTACTTC.

This clonotype has a single count. The V gene is TRBV6-8, the J gene TRBJ1-5, with D hard to call. V lost 7 bases to trimming and J lost 0 bases, with 10 bases between them. The CDR3 length is 14 residues. The germline gives CDR1 MNHGY, CDR2 SAAAGT. CDR3 bases: TGTGCCAGCACGCACCCTTATAGCAATCAGCCCCAGCATTTT. It is translated as CASTHPYSNQPQHF.

V is TRBV14 and J is TRBJ1-3; the D gene is possibly TRBD1 (6 bases). V lost 2 bases, J lost 2 bases, and 10 bases lay in between. This CDR3 spans 15 amino acids. Germline-derived CDR1 and CDR2 are SGHDN and FVKESK. The CDR3 reads CASSQTGFAGNTIYF. The CDR3 coding sequence is TGTGCCAGCAGCCAAACAGGGTTTGCTGGAAACACCATATATTTT.

The chain carries TRBV15 and TRBJ2-3; D remains ambiguous. The V end lost 0 bases, the J end lost 4 bases, and 8 bases lay between the germline ends. The V gene's germline CDR1 is LNHNV and CDR2 YYDKDF (reference sequence). CDR3 length equals 14 residues. The CDR3, as DNA: TGTGCCACCAGCAGAGATCTAGGTCCAGATACGCAGTATTTT. Amino acid sequence: CATSRDLGPDTQYF.

This clonotype occurred a few times. V gene TRBV12-3 or TRBV12-4 combines with J gene TRBJ1-2; D is uncertain. V lost 6 bases and J lost 7, with 18 bases in between. The CDR3 spans 14 residues. CDR3 sequence reads: CASSPLADFSGYTF. CDR3 DNA sequence: TGTGCCAGCAGCCCCCTGGCGGATTTTTCTGGCTACACCTTC.

The V call is TRBV5-1, the J call TRBJ1-2; D not resolved. The CDR3 length is 14 residues. Germline values: CDR1 SGHRS, CDR2 YFSETQ. Trimming took 0 bases from V and 6 from J, leaving 12 bases between them. CDR3 coding DNA: TGCGCCAGCAGCTTGGCGGCTACCCTGGATGGCTACACCTTC. Translating gives CASSLAATLDGYTF. Full variable domain (rest looked up from reference TRBV5-1 and TRBJ1-2): KAGVTQTPRYLIKTRGQQVTLSCSPISGHRSVSWYQQTPGQGLQFLFEYFSETQRNKGNFPGRFSGRQFSNSRSEMNVSTLELGDSALYLCASSLAATLDGYTFGSGTRLTVV.

V is TRBV5-1 and J is TRBJ1-2, with D perhaps matching TRBD1 (6 bases). Germline CDR1 and CDR2: SGHRS and YFSETQ. The CDR3 loop spans 14 amino acids. V was shortened by 4 bases and J by 4 bases, with 14 bases between the two germline ends. This CDR3 reads CASSPGGGVYGYTF. CDR3 bases: TGCGCCAGCAGCCCCGGAGGGGGGGTCTATGGCTACACCTTC.

This clonotype was counted a few times. The chain links TRBV7-2 to TRBJ2-3; TRBD2 matches 8 bases. The CDR3 length is 16 residues. V shed 3 bases, J shed 5 bases, and the junction held 10 bases outside the gene matches. The germline gives CDR1 SGHTA, CDR2 FQGNSA. CDR3 sequence (DNA): TGTGCCAGCAGCTTCCAAGCGGGAGTAGGGGGAGATACGCAGTATTTT. Translating it yields CASSFQAGVGGDTQYF.